The sequence of this T cell receptor beta chain was determined in a study of identifying expanded T cells in peripheral blood. Study observations and caveats: Across healthy donors, higher total template counts meant significantly greater approximately 2-week count variance. Differentially abundant clones: about 1.2 between replicates, around 17 at approximately 13 days, less than 20 at four.

With regard to this clone: Its matching antigen is unknown.

No infections or other immune events were documented during collection. Per germline, CDR1 MDHEN and CDR2 SYDVKM. V shed 1 base and J shed 0 bases, with 9 bases lying between them. The CDR3 runs 15 residues. Here immunoSEQ multiplex PCR was the method, and the copy in TCRdb shows in-frame clones only, minus some. Of under 95,000 clones in the sample, around 91% were seen once. The chain couples TRBV28 to TRBJ1-1; D gene uncertain. This clonotype was obtained from a person aged 18 to 75 in good health. The material sequenced was blood. The CDR3 nucleotides read TGTGCCAGCAGTTTATCGCTGGCCATGAACACTGAAGCTTTCTTT. Its translation: CASSLSLAMNTEAFF.